The table lists the clone carrying this TCR beta chain with a few counts. Antigen: not known. The CDR3 is 12 amino acids. Deletions cut 8 bases from V and 5 bases from J, with 13 bases between. The data belong to a study of identical twins. Study results and limitations: A lower insertion count was a feature of abundant cord blood beta clonotypes, with no such feature in memory repertoires.

Template switching added a universal primer binding site, and final cDNA carried unique molecular identifiers. Each CDR3 protein is one row after TCRdb ran MiXCR on the 5' RACE reads. The table shows hundreds of thousands of distinct CDR3 sequences, with about 20% occurring only once. The sample was also reused in another study, on T cells expressing NK-cell markers. Turning to that study: In several donors, dominant CD3+CD56+NKG2C+ clonotypes ranked among the top 10 CD8+ clonotypes. Nothing established the HCMV specificity of expanded NKG2C+ T cell clones.

This sequence joins TRBV12-3 or TRBV12-4 and TRBJ2-7; D might be TRBD1 (6 bases). Sequencing was carried out using PBMCs. This sequence was found in a woman between 18 and 30 years old in good health. The CDR3 spells CASGGQAHEQYF. CDR3 in DNA: TGTGCCAGCGGGGGCCAGGCCCACGAGCAGTACTTC.